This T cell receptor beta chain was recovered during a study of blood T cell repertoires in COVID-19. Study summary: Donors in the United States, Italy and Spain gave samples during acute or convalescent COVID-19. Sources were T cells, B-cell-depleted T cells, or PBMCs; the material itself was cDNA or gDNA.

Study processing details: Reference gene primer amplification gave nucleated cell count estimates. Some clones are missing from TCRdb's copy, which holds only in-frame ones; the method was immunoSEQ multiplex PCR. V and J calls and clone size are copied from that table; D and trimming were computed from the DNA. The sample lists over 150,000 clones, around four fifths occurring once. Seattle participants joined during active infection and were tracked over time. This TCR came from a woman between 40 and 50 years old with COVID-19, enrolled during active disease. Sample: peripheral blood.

The CDR3 bases are TGTGCCAGCAGTCGACTATATAGGTACGAGCAGTACTTC. Its translation: CASSRLYRYEQYF. The chain employs TRBV2 and TRBJ2-7; D might be TRBD2 (5 bases). Trimming took off 5 bases at V and 4 bases at J, with 12 bases between the two ends. This CDR3 is built from 13 residues. Germline V gives CDR1 SNHLY, CDR2 FYNNEI.